These T cell receptor beta chains were read from a single sample in a study. MiXCR, run by TCRdb on the 5' RACE reads, gives a single entry per CDR3 protein. The table shows tens of thousands of distinct CDR3 sequences, with 22% occurring only once. Material: Tregs sorted from blood. The receptors were sampled from a female donor with breast cancer. The CDR3 runs from the conserved cysteine through the conserved F or W. A D gene is named only where the DNA matches it firmly. Some rows have no size entry. The others give once, few or many, or a class for an expanded clone.

length: 14
J: TRBJ2-7
V: TRBV12-3/TRBV12-4
D: TRBD1
size: many
CDR3: CASSLADRVGEQYF
DNA: TGTGCCAGCAGTTTAGCTGACAGGGTAGGGGAGCAGTACTTC

length: 14
J: TRBJ2-3
V: TRBV5-4
D: -
size: many
CDR3: CASLPDRSTDTQYF
DNA: TGTGCCAGCCTGCCCGACAGAAGCACAGATACGCAGTATTTT

length: 14
J: TRBJ2-7
V: TRBV5-1
D: -
size: many
CDR3: CASSLVSGVYEQYF
DNA: TGCGCCAGCAGCTTGGTGTCCGGGGTCTACGAGCAGTACTTC

length: 14
J: TRBJ2-5
V: TRBV5-6
D: TRBD2
size: -
CDR3: CASSTGTSGETQYF
DNA: TGTGCCAGCAGCACCGGGACTAGCGGAGAGACCCAGTACTTC

length: 16
J: TRBJ2-3
V: TRBV11-2
D: TRBD2
size: -
CDR3: CASSRFGSGKSDTQYF
DNA: TGTGCCAGCAGCCGTTTTGGGAGCGGGAAGTCAGATACGCAGTATTTT

length: 15
J: TRBJ2-1
V: TRBV20-1
D: TRBD2
size: many
CDR3: CSAQGLAGEYNEQFF
DNA: TGCAGTGCTCAGGGACTAGCGGGAGAATACAATGAGCAGTTCTTC

length: 15
J: TRBJ2-5
V: TRBV7-9
D: TRBD2
size: few
CDR3: CASSTRLAGKETQYF
DNA: TGTGCCAGCAGCACCCGACTAGCGGGAAAAGAGACCCAGTACTTC

length: 16
J: TRBJ2-1
V: TRBV4-2
D: TRBD1
size: few
CDR3: CASRTLGTGGNNEQFF
DNA: TGTGCCAGCAGGACACTCGGGACAGGGGGAAACAATGAGCAGTTCTTC

length: 13
J: TRBJ1-3
V: TRBV12-3/TRBV12-4
D: -
size: -
CDR3: CASRLRERNTIYF
DNA: TGTGCCAGCAGATTAAGGGAGAGGAACACCATATATTTT

length: 16
J: TRBJ2-2
V: TRBV27
D: -
size: many
CDR3: CASSPLVLRAPGELFF
DNA: TGTGCCAGCAGTCCGCTAGTACTCAGGGCTCCCGGGGAGCTGTTTTTT

length: 11
J: TRBJ2-1
V: TRBV7-6
D: -
size: -
CDR3: CASGSYNEQFF
DNA: TGTGCCAGCGGCTCCTACAATGAGCAGTTCTTC

length: 14
J: TRBJ1-1
V: TRBV7-9
D: -
size: few
CDR3: CTSSEMGVNTEAFF
DNA: TGTACCAGCAGCGAAATGGGGGTGAACACTGAAGCTTTCTTT

length: 13
J: TRBJ2-3
V: TRBV15
D: -
size: few
CDR3: CATSRDGRDTQYF
DNA: TGTGCCACCAGCAGAGATGGGAGGGATACGCAGTATTTT

length: 16
J: TRBJ1-5
V: TRBV6-6
D: -
size: many
CDR3: CASSDWPAYSNQPQHF
DNA: TGTGCCAGCAGTGACTGGCCGGCTTATAGCAATCAGCCCCAGCATTTT

length: 17
J: TRBJ1-4
V: TRBV4-2
D: -
size: few
CDR3: CASSQAGVGRRREKLFF
DNA: TGTGCCAGCAGCCAAGCTGGAGTGGGCAGGCGGCGGGAAAAACTGTTTTTT

length: 15
J: TRBJ2-3
V: TRBV7-2
D: -
size: -
CDR3: CASSFWGRDTDTQYF
DNA: TGTGCCAGCAGCTTCTGGGGGAGAGATACAGATACGCAGTATTTT

length: 14
J: TRBJ2-5
V: TRBV10-2
D: -
size: -
CDR3: CASRQSGRGETQYF
DNA: TGCGCCAGCCGTCAGTCAGGACGGGGGGAGACCCAGTACTTC

length: 15
J: TRBJ2-3
V: TRBV25-1
D: -
size: -
CDR3: CATTFPGQGTDTQYF
DNA: TGTGCCACCACCTTCCCCGGGCAGGGCACAGATACGCAGTATTTT

length: 15
J: TRBJ2-3
V: TRBV4-1
D: TRBD2
size: few
CDR3: CASSRLFGGADTQYF
DNA: TGCGCCAGCAGCCGCCTCTTCGGGGGGGCAGATACGCAGTATTTT